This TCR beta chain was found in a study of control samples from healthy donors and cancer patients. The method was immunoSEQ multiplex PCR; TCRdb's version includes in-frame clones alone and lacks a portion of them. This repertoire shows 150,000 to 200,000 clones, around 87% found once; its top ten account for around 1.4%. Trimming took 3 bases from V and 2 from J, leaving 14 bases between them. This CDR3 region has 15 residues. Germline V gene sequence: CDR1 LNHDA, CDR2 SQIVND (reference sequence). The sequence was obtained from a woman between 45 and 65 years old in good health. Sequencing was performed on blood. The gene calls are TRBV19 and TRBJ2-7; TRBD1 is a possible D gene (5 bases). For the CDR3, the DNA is TGTGCCAGTAGTATTTTAGGAGACAGAACCTACGAGCAGTACTTC. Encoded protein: CASSILGDRTYEQYF.